This TCR beta chain is from a study of control samples from healthy donors and cancer patients. Clones were sequenced by immunoSEQ multiplex PCR, and TCRdb holds only the in-frame ones, with some missing. This sample has approximately 100,000 clones, with 80% to 90% found just once. The length of the CDR3 is 13 residues. Trimming pared 4 bases from V and 0 bases from J, leaving 7 bases between. The sequencing input was blood. The chain has TRBV5-3 and TRBJ1-2; no clear D gene. TRBV5-3 is an ORF for which the function is uncertain. This receptor was identified in a woman between 50 and 59 years old in good health. Here the CDR3 DNA reads TGTGCCAGAAGCCCGGCACCTAACTATGGCTACACCTTC. This sequence encodes CARSPAPNYGYTF.